Below, 16 T cell receptor beta chains from the same sample are listed, as sequenced in a study of OX40 agonist ivuxolimab in advanced cancers. Profiling relied on immunoSEQ multiplex PCR, and the TCRdb table lists in-frame clones only, not all of them. The data show about 62,000 clones, 70% to 80% seen once. Sample: CD4+ or CD8+ T cells sorted from blood, taken in a trial of the OX40 agonist ivuxolimab. The origin of the receptors is an adult with an advanced solid tumor such as melanoma, head and neck, liver or kidney cancer.

The chain carries TRBV6-1 and TRBJ1-5; tentative D call: TRBD1 (5 bases). V lost 2 bases and J lost 1, with 12 bases in between. CDR1 is MNHNS, CDR2 SASEGT, per germline. The CDR3 totals 16 residues. CDR3 sequence (DNA): TGTGCCAGCAGTGAAATGGGGGTCCGGAGCAATCAGCCCCAGCATTTT. Amino acid sequence: CASSEMGVRSNQPQHF.

This sequence joins TRBV18 and TRBJ2-5; maybe TRBD2 (5 bases). Between the trimmed V and J ends, which lost 0 bases and 2 bases, there was a span of 7 bases. Germline V gene sequence: CDR1 KGHSH, CDR2 LQKENI. This CDR3 is built from 14 residues. The CDR3 reads CASSPPEAQETQYF. CDR3 nucleotide sequence: TGTGCCAGCTCACCACCGGAGGCACAAGAGACCCAGTACTTC. The variable domain in full, with the rest retrieved from reference TRBV18 and TRBJ2-5, is NAGVMQNPRHLVRRRGQEARLRCSPMKGHSHVYWYRQLPEEGLKFMVYLQKENIIDESGMPKERFSAEFPKEGPSILRIQQVVRGDSAAYFCASSPPEAQETQYFGPGTRLLVL.

V usage is TRBV7-9 and J usage is TRBJ1-3, with D perhaps TRBD1 (5 bases). Per germline, CDR1 SEHNR and CDR2 FQNEAQ (reference sequence). The CDR3 is 14 residues long. Between the trimmed V and J ends, which lost 11 bases and 9 bases, there was a span of 23 bases. CDR3 bases: TGTGCCGGATTTGAACAGGCCCCCTTCGGCACCATATATTTT. It is translated as CAGFEQAPFGTIYF.

This sequence joins TRBV28 and TRBJ1-2; TRBD1 is a possible D gene (6 bases). V lost 5 bases and J 4 bases, leaving 20 bases between the germline ends. Germline CDR1 MDHEN, CDR2 SYDVKM. The CDR3 runs 16 residues. Written as DNA, the CDR3 is TGTGCCAGCAGTCTCCCGGGGGCGGGAGGTTTCTATGGCTACACCTTC. Translation: CASSLPGAGGFYGYTF.

The V and J genes are TRBV7-8 and TRBJ1-5; D is undetermined. The CDR3 sequence is 13 residues long. Trimming removed 1 base from V and 8 bases from J, with 9 bases in between. The V gene's germline CDR1 is SGHVS and CDR2 FQNEAQ. The CDR3 DNA follows: TGTGCCAGCAGCTTAGGGGGTTATGAGCCCCAGCATTTT. Translated, it gives CASSLGGYEPQHF. Variable domain in full (rest from reference TRBV7-8 and TRBJ1-5): GAGVSQSPRYKVAKRGQDVALRCDPISGHVSLFWYQQALGQGPEFLTYFQNEAQLDKSGLPSDRFFAERPEGSVSTLKIQRTQQEDSAVYLCASSLGGYEPQHFGDGTRLSIL.

The chain employs TRBV15 and TRBJ2-2; D not resolved. This CDR3 spans 15 amino acids. V was cut by 0 bases and J by 4 bases, with 9 bases left in between. Looked up from germline, CDR1 is LNHNV and CDR2 is YYDKDF (reference sequence). The CDR3 coding sequence is TGTGCCACCAGCAGAGACCGCGTGGGCACCGGGGAGCTGTTTTTT. This codes for CATSRDRVGTGELFF.

V is TRBV6-5 and J is TRBJ2-3; weak D call: TRBD2 (5 bases). V was cut by 0 bases and J by 0 bases, with 10 bases left in between. The length of the CDR3 is 16 residues. The germline CDR1 and CDR2 sequences are MNHEY and SVGAGI. CDR3: CASSYSPGKSTDTQYF. The CDR3 DNA reads TGTGCCAGCAGTTACTCACCGGGGAAGAGCACAGATACGCAGTATTTT.

The V gene is TRBV7-9, the J gene TRBJ2-7; D uncertain. V lost 3 bases and J 7 bases, leaving 7 bases between the germline ends. CDR3 length: 11 residues. The germline CDR1 and CDR2 sequences are SEHNR and FQNEAQ (reference sequence). The CDR3 loop is CASSLRYEQYF. In nucleotides, the CDR3 is TGTGCCAGCAGCTTGCGTTATGAGCAGTACTTC.

This clone was counted once. This sequence joins TRBV28 and TRBJ2-3; 7 bases match TRBD1. Per germline, CDR1 MDHEN and CDR2 SYDVKM. This CDR3 spans 18 amino acids. After removal of 6 bases from V and 4 bases from J, the junction contained 19 bases not matched to a gene. As DNA, the CDR3 is TGTGCCAGCAGACCCAGACAGGGAAGGGGCCGGGGCGCAGATACGCAGTATTTT. Translated, it gives CASRPRQGRGRGADTQYF.

This clone occurred many times. The chain is built from TRBV27 and TRBJ1-5; D might be TRBD1 (5 bases). The CDR3 consists of 16 residues. Germline V gene lookup returns CDR1 MNHEY and CDR2 SMNVEV (reference sequence). The V gene lost 4 bases and the J gene lost 3 bases, with 16 bases spanning the gap. The CDR3 protein is CASSSQVEDLNQPQHF. The CDR3 DNA follows: TGTGCCAGCAGTTCACAGGTTGAGGACCTCAATCAGCCCCAGCATTTT.

In DNA, the CDR3 is TGTGCCAGCAGCTTAGCGACTGACCTAGGAAACACCATATATTTT. Its translation: CASSLATDLGNTIYF. V and J are TRBV7-2 and TRBJ1-3; D is unclear. Germline V gene data show CDR1 as SGHTA and CDR2 as FQGNSA. Trimming took 0 bases from V and 4 from J, leaving 10 bases between them. This CDR3 spans 15 amino acids. Complete variable domain (other parts from reference TRBV7-2 and TRBJ1-3): GAGVSQSPSNKVTEKGKDVELRCDPISGHTALYWYRQSLGQGLEFLIYFQGNSAPDKSGLPSDRFSAERTGGSVSTLTIQRTQQEDSAVYLCASSLATDLGNTIYFGEGSWLTVV.

This sequence joins TRBV5-4 and TRBJ2-7, with D unresolved. Trimming left V 2 bases short and J 0 bases short, with 9 bases between. CDR3 length: 14 amino acids. Per the germline V gene, CDR1 is SGHNT and CDR2 is YYREEE (reference sequence). CDR3: CASSFGANSYEQYF. The CDR3 nucleotides are TGTGCCAGCAGCTTTGGAGCGAACTCCTACGAGCAGTACTTC.

V and J are TRBV5-1 and TRBJ1-2, with TRBD1 matching 7 bases. The CDR3 totals 13 residues. Trimming removed 0 bases from V and 4 bases from J; junction bases left unmatched: 0. The V gene's germline CDR1 is SGHRS and CDR2 YFSETQ. CDR3 sequence: CASSLGDSYGYTF. The CDR3 region has the DNA TGCGCCAGCAGCTTGGGGGACAGCTATGGCTACACCTTC.

This rearrangement joins TRBV5-1 to TRBJ2-5; TRBD2 is a possible D gene (6 bases). CDR3 size: 14 residues. The ends were cut back, 4 bases at V and 8 bases at J, with 18 bases in the middle. The V gene's germline CDR1 is SGHRS and CDR2 YFSETQ. The CDR3 bases are TGCGCCAGCAGCACCGGGACTCCGGTACGCACCCAGTACTTC. Translating it yields CASSTGTPVRTQYF.

The V call is TRBV7-9, the J call TRBJ2-2; D is ambiguous. V was shortened by 5 bases and J by 6 bases, with 4 bases between the two germline ends. Germline loops: CDR1 SEHNR, CDR2 FQNEAQ (reference sequence). The CDR3 is made up of 11 amino acids. This CDR3 is CASSRAGELFF. As DNA, the CDR3 is TGTGCCAGCAGCAGGGCCGGGGAGCTGTTTTTT.

This chain links TRBV9 with TRBJ1-4, with D tentatively TRBD1 (6 bases). Germline assignment: CDR1 SGDLS and CDR2 YYNGEE. V was shortened by 4 bases and J by 6 bases, with 10 bases between the two germline ends. CDR3 length: 13 residues. This chain's CDR3 is CASSSGGYEKLFF. The CDR3 DNA reads as TGTGCCAGCAGCTCGGGGGGCTATGAAAAACTGTTTTTT.